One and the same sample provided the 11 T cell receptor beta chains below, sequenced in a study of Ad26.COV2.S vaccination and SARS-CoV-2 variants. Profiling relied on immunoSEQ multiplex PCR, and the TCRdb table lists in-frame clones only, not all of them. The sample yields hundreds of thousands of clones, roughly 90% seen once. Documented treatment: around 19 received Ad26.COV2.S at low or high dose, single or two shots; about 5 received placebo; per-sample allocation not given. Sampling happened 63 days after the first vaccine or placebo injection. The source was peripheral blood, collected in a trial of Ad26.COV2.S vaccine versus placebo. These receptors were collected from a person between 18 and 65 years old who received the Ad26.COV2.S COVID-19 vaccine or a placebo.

The CDR3 bases are TGTGCCAGCAGTTTAGGGCTTCCTTACGAGCAGTACTTC. Protein product: CASSLGLPYEQYF. This chain connects TRBV12-3 or TRBV12-4 to TRBJ2-7; the D is unclear. With 1 base removed from V and 4 bases from J, the gap between germline ends came to 8 bases. This CDR3 is built from 13 residues.

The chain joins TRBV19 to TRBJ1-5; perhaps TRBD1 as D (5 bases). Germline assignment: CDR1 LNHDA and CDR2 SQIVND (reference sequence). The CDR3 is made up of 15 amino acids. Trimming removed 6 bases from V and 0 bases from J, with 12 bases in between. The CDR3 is CASSHPRGSNQPQHF. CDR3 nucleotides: TGTGCCAGTAGCCATCCGAGGGGTAGCAATCAGCCCCAGCATTTT.

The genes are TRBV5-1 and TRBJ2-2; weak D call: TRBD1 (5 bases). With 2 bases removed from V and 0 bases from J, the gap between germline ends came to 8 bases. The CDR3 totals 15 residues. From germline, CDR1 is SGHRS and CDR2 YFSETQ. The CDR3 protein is CASSFQGPNTGELFF. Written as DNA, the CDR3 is TGCGCCAGCAGCTTCCAGGGCCCGAACACCGGGGAGCTGTTTTTT.

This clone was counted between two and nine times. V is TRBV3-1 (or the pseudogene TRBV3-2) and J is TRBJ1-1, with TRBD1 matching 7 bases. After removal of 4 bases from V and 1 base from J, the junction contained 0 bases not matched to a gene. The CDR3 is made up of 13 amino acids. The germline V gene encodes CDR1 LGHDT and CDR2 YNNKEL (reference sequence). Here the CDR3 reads CASSRTGNTEAFF. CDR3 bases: TGTGCCAGCAGCCGGACAGGGAACACTGAAGCTTTCTTT.

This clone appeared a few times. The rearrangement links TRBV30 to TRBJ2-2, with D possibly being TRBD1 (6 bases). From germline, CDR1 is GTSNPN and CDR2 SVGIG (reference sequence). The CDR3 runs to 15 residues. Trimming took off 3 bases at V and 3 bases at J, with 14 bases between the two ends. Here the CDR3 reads CAWSAQGDDTGELFF. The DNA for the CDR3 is TGTGCCTGGAGCGCACAGGGAGACGACACCGGGGAGCTGTTTTTT. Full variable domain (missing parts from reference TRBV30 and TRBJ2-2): SQTIHQWPATLVQPVGSPLSLECTVEGTSNPNLYWYRQAAGRGLQLLFYSVGIGQISSEVPQNLSASRPQDRQFILSSKKLLLSDSGFYLCAWSAQGDDTGELFFGEGSRLTVL.

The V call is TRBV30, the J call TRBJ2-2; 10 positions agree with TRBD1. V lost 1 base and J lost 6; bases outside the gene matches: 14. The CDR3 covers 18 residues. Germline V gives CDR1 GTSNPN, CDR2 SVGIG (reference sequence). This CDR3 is CAWSDLSRGQGRSGELFF. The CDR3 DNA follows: TGTGCCTGGAGTGACCTATCCCGGGGACAGGGGCGGTCCGGGGAGCTGTTTTTT.

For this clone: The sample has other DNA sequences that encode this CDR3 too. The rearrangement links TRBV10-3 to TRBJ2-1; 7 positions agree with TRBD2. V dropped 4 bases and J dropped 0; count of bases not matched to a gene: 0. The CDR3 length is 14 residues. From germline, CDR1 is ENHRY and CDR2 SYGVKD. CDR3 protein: CAISGGSSYNEQFF. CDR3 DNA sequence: TGTGCCATCAGTGGCGGGAGCTCCTACAATGAGCAGTTCTTC.

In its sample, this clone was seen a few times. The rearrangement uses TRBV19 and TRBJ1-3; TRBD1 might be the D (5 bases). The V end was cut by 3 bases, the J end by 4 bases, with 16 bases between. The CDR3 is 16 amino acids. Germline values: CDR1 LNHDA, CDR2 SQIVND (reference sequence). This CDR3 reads CASSMLPGAGGNTIYF. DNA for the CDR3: TGTGCCAGTAGTATGCTGCCCGGGGCGGGAGGAAACACCATATATTTT.

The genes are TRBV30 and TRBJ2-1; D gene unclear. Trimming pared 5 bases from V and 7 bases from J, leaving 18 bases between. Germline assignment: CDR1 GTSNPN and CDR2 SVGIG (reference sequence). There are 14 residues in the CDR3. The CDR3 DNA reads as TGTGCCTGGGCTGGCAGCCTTTCTCGGAATGAGCAGTTCTTC. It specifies CAWAGSLSRNEQFF.

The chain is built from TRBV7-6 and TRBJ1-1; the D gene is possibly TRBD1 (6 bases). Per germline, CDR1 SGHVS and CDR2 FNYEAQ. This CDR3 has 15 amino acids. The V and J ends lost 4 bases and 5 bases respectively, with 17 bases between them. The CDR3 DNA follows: TGTGCCAGCAGCTGGGGGGGCAGGGAATGGACTGAAGCTTTCTTT. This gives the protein CASSWGGREWTEAFF.

This chain's CDR3 is CASNLPPKSYNEQFF. CDR3 nucleotide sequence: TGCGCCAGCAACCTCCCCCCCAAATCCTACAATGAGCAGTTCTTC. The chain combines TRBV5-1 with TRBJ2-1; no clear D gene. The length of the CDR3 is 15 residues. Trimming took 6 bases from V and 1 from J, leaving 14 bases between them. Germline assignment: CDR1 SGHRS and CDR2 YFSETQ.